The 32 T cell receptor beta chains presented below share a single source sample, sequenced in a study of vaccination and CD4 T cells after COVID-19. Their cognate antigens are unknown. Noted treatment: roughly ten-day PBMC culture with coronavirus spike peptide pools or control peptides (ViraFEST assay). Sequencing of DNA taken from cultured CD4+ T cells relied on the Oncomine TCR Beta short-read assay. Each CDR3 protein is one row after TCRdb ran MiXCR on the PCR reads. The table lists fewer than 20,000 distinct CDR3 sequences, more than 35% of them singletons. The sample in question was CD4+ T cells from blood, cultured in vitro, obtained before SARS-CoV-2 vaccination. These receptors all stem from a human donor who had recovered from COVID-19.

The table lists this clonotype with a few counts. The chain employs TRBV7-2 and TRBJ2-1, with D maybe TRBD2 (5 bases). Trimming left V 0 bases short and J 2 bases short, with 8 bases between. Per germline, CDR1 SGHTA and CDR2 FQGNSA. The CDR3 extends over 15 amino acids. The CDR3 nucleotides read TGTGCCAGCAGCTTAGCGGTCGGGGCCTACAATGAGCAGTTCTTC. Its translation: CASSLAVGAYNEQFF.

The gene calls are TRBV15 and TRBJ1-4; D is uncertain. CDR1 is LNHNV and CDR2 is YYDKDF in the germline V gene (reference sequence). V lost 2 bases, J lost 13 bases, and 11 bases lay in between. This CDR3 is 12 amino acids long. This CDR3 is CATSRSDGRLFF. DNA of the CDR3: TGTGCCACCAGCAGATCCGATGGGAGACTGTTTTTT.

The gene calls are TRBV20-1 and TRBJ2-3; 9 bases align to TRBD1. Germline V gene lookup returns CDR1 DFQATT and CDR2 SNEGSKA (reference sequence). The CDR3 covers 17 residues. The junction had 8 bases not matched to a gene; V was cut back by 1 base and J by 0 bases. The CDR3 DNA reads TGCAGTGCTAGAGGCGTAGGACAGGGGACAAGCACAGATACGCAGTATTTT. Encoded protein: CSARGVGQGTSTDTQYF.

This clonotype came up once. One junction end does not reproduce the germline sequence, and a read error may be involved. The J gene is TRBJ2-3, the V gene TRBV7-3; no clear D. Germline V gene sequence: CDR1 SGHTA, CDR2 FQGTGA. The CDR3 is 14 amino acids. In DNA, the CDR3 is TGTGCCGGCAGCTTAAGTCACCCCACAGATACGCAGTATTTT. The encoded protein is CAGSLSHPTDTQYF.

The CDR3 sequence: CASSKEVTEAFF. Here the CDR3 DNA reads TGTGCCAGCAGCAAAGAGGTCACTGAAGCTTTCTTT. The chain combines TRBV21-1 with TRBJ1-1. TRBV21-1 counts as a pseudogene. This CDR3 has 12 amino acids.

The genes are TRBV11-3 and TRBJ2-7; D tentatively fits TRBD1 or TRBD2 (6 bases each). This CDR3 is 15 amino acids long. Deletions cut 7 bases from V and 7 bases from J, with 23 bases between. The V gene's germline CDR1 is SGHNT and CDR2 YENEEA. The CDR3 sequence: CASTPRGGGLREQYF. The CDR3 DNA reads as TGTGCCAGCACCCCGCGAGGGGGAGGTCTAAGGGAGCAGTACTTC.

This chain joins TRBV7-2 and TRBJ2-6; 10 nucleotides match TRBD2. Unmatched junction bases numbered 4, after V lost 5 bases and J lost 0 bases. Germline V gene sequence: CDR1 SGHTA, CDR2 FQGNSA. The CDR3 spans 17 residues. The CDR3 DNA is TGTGCCAGCAGCCCAGCGGGGGGGTTCTCTGGGGCCAACGTCCTGACTTTC. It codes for CASSPAGGFSGANVLTF.

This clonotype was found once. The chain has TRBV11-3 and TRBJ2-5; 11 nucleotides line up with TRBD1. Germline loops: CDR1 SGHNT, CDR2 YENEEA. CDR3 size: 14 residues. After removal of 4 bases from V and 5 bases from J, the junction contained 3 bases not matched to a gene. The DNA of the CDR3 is TGTGCCAGCAGCTCGGGACAGGGGGAGGAGACCCAGTACTTC. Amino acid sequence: CASSSGQGEETQYF.

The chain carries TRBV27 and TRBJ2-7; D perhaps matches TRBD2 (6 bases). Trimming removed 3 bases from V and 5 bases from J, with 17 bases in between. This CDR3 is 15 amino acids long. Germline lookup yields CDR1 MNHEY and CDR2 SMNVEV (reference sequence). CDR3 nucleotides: TGTGCCAGCAGTTTGGGGGGACTGGTCCGGAACGAGCAGTACTTC. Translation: CASSLGGLVRNEQYF.

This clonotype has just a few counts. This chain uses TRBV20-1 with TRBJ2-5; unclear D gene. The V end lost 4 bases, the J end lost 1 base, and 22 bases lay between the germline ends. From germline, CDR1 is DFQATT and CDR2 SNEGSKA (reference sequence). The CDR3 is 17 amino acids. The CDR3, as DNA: TGCAGTGCTATACTCCCGGGCAGGCCTACCTCCCAAGAGACCCAGTACTTC. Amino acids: CSAILPGRPTSQETQYF.

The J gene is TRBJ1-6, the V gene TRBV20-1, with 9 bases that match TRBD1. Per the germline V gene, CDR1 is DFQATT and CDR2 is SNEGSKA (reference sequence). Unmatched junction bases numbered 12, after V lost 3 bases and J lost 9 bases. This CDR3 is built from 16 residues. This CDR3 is CSASVIAGQGISPLHF. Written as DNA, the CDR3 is TGCAGTGCTAGTGTAATCGCCGGACAGGGGATTTCACCCCTCCACTTT.

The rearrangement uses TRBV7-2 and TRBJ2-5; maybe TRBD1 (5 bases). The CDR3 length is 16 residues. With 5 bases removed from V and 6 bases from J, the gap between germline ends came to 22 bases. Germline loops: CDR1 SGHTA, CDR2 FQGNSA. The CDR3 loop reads CASSQRAGSTQQTQYF. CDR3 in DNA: TGTGCCAGCAGCCAACGAGCAGGGTCCACACAGCAGACCCAGTACTTC.

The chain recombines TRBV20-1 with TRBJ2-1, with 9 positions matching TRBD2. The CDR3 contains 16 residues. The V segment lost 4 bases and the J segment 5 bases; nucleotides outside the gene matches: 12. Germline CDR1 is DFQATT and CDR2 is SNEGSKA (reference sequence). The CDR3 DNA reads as TGCAGTGCTATTCCCCTGCTAGCGGGAACTAACAATGAGCAGTTCTTC. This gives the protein CSAIPLLAGTNNEQFF.

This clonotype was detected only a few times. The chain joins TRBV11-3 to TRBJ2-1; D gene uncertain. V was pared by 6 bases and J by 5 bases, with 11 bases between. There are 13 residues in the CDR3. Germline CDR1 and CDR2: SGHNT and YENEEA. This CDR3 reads CASSPRSHNEQFF. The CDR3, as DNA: TGTGCCAGCAGTCCCCGGTCCCACAATGAGCAGTTCTTC. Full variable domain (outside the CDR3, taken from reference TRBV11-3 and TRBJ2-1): EAGVVQSPRYKIIEKKQPVAFWCNPISGHNTLYWYLQNLGQGPELLIRYENEEAVDDSQLPKDRFSAERLKGVDSTLKIQPAELGDSAVYLCASSPRSHNEQFFGPGTRLTVL.

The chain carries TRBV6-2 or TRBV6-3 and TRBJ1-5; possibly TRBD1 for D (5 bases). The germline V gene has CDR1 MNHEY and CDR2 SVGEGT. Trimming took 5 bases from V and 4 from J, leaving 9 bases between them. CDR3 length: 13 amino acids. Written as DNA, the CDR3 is TGTGCCAGCAGTGGGGACGGGAATCAGCCCCAGCATTTT. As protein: CASSGDGNQPQHF.

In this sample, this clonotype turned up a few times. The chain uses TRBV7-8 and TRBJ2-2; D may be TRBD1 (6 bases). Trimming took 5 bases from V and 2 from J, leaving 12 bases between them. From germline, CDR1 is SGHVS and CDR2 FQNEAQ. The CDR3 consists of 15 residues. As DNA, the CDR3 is TGTGCCAGCAGCCGGGGACAACCTAACACCGGGGAGCTGTTTTTT. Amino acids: CASSRGQPNTGELFF.

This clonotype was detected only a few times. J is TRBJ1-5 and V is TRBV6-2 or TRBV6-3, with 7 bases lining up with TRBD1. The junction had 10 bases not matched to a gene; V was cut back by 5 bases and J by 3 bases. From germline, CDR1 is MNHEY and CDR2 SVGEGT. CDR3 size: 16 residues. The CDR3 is CASSNGQEWNNQPQHF. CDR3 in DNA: TGTGCCAGCAGTAACGGACAGGAGTGGAACAATCAGCCCCAGCATTTT.

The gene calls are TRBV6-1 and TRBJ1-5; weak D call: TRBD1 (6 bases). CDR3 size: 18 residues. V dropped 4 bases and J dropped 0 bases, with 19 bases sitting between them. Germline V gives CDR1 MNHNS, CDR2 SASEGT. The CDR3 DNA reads TGTGCCAGCAGTGGTTCCCTGCAGGGGATTTTTAGCAATCAGCCCCAGCATTTT. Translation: CASSGSLQGIFSNQPQHF.

The CDR3 spells CASSHSDRWGDSPLHF. The CDR3 DNA reads TGTGCCAGCAGCCACTCGGACAGGTGGGGAGATTCACCCCTCCACTTT. The chain recombines TRBV6-5 with TRBJ1-6; TRBD1 matches 7 bases. This CDR3 contains 16 residues. V shed 6 bases and J 8 bases; nucleotides not matched to a gene: 13. Germline V gives CDR1 MNHEY, CDR2 SVGAGI.

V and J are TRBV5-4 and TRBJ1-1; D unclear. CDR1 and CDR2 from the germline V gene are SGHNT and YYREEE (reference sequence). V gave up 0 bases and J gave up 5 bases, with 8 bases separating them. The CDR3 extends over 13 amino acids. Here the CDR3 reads CASSLVSGTEAFF. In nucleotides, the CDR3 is TGTGCCAGCAGCTTGGTTAGTGGGACTGAAGCTTTCTTT.

Written as DNA, the CDR3 is TGTGCCAGCAGTGGCGGGGGACCAAGCTCTGGGGCCAACGTCCTGACTTTC. It codes for CASSGGGPSSGANVLTF. The V and J genes are TRBV2 and TRBJ2-6, with 7 bases lining up with TRBD2. V shed 4 bases and J 0 bases; nucleotides not matched to a gene: 6. CDR1 SNHLY and CDR2 FYNNEI come from the germline V gene. The CDR3 totals 17 residues.

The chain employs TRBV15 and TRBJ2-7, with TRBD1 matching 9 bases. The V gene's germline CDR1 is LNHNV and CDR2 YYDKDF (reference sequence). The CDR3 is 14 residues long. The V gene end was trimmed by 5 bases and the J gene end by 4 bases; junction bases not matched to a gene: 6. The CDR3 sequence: CATSQDRGKYEQYF. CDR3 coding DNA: TGTGCCACCAGCCAAGACAGGGGGAAGTACGAGCAGTACTTC.

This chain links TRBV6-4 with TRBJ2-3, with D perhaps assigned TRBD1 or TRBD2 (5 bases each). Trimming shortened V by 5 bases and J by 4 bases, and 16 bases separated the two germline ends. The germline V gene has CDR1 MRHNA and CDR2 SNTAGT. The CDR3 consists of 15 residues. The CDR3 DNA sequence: TGTGCCAGCAGTACGACAGAAGGGAGCGCAGATACGCAGTATTTT. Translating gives CASSTTEGSADTQYF.

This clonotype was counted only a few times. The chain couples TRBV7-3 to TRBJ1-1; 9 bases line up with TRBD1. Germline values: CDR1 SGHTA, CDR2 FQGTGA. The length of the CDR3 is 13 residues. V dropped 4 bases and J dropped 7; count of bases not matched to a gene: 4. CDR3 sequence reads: CASSSRQGGEAFF. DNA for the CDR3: TGTGCCAGCAGCTCCCGACAGGGGGGTGAAGCTTTCTTT.

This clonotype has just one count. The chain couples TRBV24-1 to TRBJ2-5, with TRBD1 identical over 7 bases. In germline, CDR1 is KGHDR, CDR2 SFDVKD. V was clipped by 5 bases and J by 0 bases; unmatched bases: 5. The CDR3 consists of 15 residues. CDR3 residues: CATSAGTAYQETQYF. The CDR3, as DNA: TGTGCCACCAGTGCCGGGACAGCTTACCAAGAGACCCAGTACTTC.

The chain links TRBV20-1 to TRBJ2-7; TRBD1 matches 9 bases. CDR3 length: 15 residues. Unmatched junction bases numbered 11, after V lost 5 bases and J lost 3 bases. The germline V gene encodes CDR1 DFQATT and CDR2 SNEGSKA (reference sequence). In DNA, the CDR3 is TGCAGTGCTTTAACAGGGGGCGCATGGGGCTACGAGCAGTACTTC. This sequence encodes CSALTGGAWGYEQYF.

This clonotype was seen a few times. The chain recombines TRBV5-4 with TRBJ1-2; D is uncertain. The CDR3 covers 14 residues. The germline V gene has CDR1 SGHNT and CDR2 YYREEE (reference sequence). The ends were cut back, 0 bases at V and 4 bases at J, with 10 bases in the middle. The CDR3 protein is CASSLEPGTYGYTF. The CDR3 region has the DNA TGTGCCAGCAGCTTGGAACCAGGAACCTATGGCTACACCTTC.

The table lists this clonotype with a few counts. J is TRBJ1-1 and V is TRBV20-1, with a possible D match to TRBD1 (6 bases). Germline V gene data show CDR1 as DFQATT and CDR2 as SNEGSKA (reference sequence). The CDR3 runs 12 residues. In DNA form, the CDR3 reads TGCAGGGCAGCGCAGGGGACCGCTGAAGCTTTCTTT. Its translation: CRAAQGTAEAFF.

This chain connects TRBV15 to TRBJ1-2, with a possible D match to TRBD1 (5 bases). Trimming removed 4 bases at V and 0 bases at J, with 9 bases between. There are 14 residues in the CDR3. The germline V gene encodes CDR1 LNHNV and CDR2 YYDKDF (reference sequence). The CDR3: CATSKDTTNYGYTF. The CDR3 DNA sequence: TGTGCCACCAGCAAGGACACCACTAACTATGGCTACACCTTC.

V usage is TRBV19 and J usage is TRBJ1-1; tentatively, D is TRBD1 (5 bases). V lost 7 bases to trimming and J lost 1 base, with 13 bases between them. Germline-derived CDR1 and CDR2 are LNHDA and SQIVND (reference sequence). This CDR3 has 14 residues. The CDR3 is CASTTSGGNTEAFF. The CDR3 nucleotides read TGTGCCAGTACGACAAGTGGGGGGAACACTGAAGCTTTCTTT.

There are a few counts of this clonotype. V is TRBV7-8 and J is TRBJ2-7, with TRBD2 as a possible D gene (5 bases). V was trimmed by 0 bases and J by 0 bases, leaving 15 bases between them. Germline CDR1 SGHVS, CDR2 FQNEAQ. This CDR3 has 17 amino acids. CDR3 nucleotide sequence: TGTGCCAGCAGCTTAGCAGGAGGACTGGGGTTCTCCTACGAGCAGTACTTC. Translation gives CASSLAGGLGFSYEQYF.

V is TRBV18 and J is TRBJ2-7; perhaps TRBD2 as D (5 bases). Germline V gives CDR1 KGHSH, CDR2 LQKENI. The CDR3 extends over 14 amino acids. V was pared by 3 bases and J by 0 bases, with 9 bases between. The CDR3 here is CASSPPTNSYEQYF. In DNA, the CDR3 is TGTGCCAGCTCACCGCCGACTAACTCCTACGAGCAGTACTTC.